Below are 29 T cell receptor beta chains sequenced from a single sample in a study of blood T cell repertoires in COVID-19. Clones were sequenced by immunoSEQ multiplex PCR, and TCRdb holds only the in-frame ones, with some missing. This sample has around 200,000 clones; roughly 90% occur once, and the top ten carry about 2%. Sequenced material: peripheral blood. The source is a woman in her forties or fifties with acute or convalescent COVID-19.

This chain uses TRBV7-2 with TRBJ2-5; D gene ambiguous. The germline V gene encodes CDR1 SGHTA and CDR2 FQGNSA. This CDR3 is 11 amino acids long. V dropped 6 bases and J dropped 7 bases, with 9 bases sitting between them. CDR3 sequence (DNA): TGTGCCAGCAGTCCTTCGGTGACCCAGTACTTC. It is translated as CASSPSVTQYF.

The rearrangement links TRBV10-3 to TRBJ2-5; TRBD2 agrees at 7 bases. The V gene end was trimmed by 4 bases and the J gene end by 5 bases; junction bases not matched to a gene: 10. CDR1 and CDR2 from the germline V gene are ENHRY and SYGVKD. This CDR3 region has 15 residues. CDR3 sequence reads: CAISVGLAGDETQYF. The CDR3 DNA sequence: TGTGCCATCAGTGTGGGGCTGGCGGGAGACGAGACCCAGTACTTC.

This CDR3 is CASSATPGGSTDTQYF. CDR3 nucleotide sequence: TGTGCCAGCAGTGCAACACCAGGGGGAAGCACAGATACGCAGTATTTT. V and J are TRBV25-1 and TRBJ2-3, with TRBD1 matching 7 bases. The germline V gene encodes CDR1 MGHDK and CDR2 SYGVNS. V gave up 4 bases and J gave up 0 bases; unmatched junction bases: 7. This CDR3 region has 16 residues.

The V and J genes are TRBV15 and TRBJ2-7, with 9 bases identical to TRBD2. The V and J ends lost 0 bases and 5 bases, in that order; junction bases with no gene match: 14. The CDR3 extends over 18 amino acids. Germline V gives CDR1 LNHNV, CDR2 YYDKDF (reference sequence). The CDR3 reads CATSRDWASGIHLNEQYF. CDR3 bases: TGTGCCACCAGCAGAGACTGGGCTAGCGGGATACACCTAAACGAGCAGTACTTC.

The chain couples TRBV3-1 (or the pseudogene TRBV3-2) to TRBJ2-7, with D possibly being TRBD1 (6 bases). The CDR3 runs to 16 residues. Germline lookup yields CDR1 LGHDT and CDR2 YNNKEL (reference sequence). Trimming left V 0 bases short and J 3 bases short, with 15 bases between. The CDR3 is CASSQEGIGTLYEQYF. Here the CDR3 DNA reads TGTGCCAGCAGCCAAGAAGGGATCGGGACACTCTACGAGCAGTACTTC.

V gene TRBV7-9 combines with J gene TRBJ1-4; 8 positions match TRBD1. The CDR3 consists of 14 residues. Germline V gene lookup returns CDR1 SEHNR and CDR2 FQNEAQ (reference sequence). The J segment lost 8 bases and the V segment lost 5 bases, leaving 7 bases of the junction unmatched. The CDR3 DNA sequence: TGTGCCAGCAGCAGAGGACAGGGAGACGAAAAACTGTTTTTT. Protein product: CASSRGQGDEKLFF.

This chain connects TRBV30 to TRBJ2-5; tentative D call: TRBD2 (6 bases). CDR3 size: 13 residues. The germline V gene has CDR1 GTSNPN and CDR2 SVGIG (reference sequence). The ends were cut back, 4 bases at V and 1 base at J, with 10 bases in the middle. CDR3 in amino acids: CAWTYSGQETQYF. CDR3 DNA: TGTGCCTGGACCTATAGCGGCCAAGAGACCCAGTACTTC.

The rearrangement joins TRBV20-1 to TRBJ1-5, with 7 bases that match TRBD1. The germline V gene has CDR1 DFQATT and CDR2 SNEGSKA (reference sequence). The CDR3 consists of 14 residues. V shed 3 bases and J 5 bases; nucleotides not matched to a gene: 7. As DNA, the CDR3 is TGCAGTGCTAGTGCAGGGGACAGCTATCAGCCCCAGCATTTT. Its protein is CSASAGDSYQPQHF.

The CDR3 spells CASSPPEGVITEAFF. The CDR3 DNA is TGTGCCAGCTCACCACCCGAGGGGGTGATCACTGAAGCTTTCTTT. The chain uses TRBV18 and TRBJ1-1, with TRBD1 as a possible D gene (6 bases). The V end was cut by 0 bases, the J end by 4 bases, with 12 bases between. Germline V gene lookup returns CDR1 KGHSH and CDR2 LQKENI. This CDR3 comprises 15 residues.

The chain employs TRBV30 and TRBJ2-5; 9 bases match TRBD2. CDR1 GTSNPN and CDR2 SVGIG come from the germline V gene (reference sequence). The CDR3 runs 15 residues. Germline trimming cut 2 bases from V and 4 bases from J; bases unmatched to any gene: 8. CDR3 in amino acids: CAWSPSATSGETQYF. The CDR3 DNA follows: TGTGCCTGGAGTCCGTCCGCGACTAGCGGAGAGACCCAGTACTTC.

The rearrangement uses TRBV4-3 and TRBJ2-1, with D possibly TRBD2 on 5 matching bases. Germline CDR1 LGHNA, CDR2 YSLEER. V lost 0 bases to trimming and J lost 1 base, with 16 bases between them. The CDR3 extends over 18 amino acids. The CDR3 bases are TGCGCCAGCAGCCAAGATAGCCCCCTAGCCTGGTCCTACAATGAGCAGTTCTTC. It yields the protein CASSQDSPLAWSYNEQFF.

The rearrangement links TRBV7-8 to TRBJ2-7; 11 bases match TRBD2. Germline CDR1 reads SGHVS; CDR2 reads FQNEAQ. The J segment lost 2 bases and the V segment lost 3 bases, leaving 3 bases of the junction unmatched. The CDR3 covers 15 residues. CDR3 amino acids: CASSLGLAETYEQYF. The CDR3 coding sequence is TGTGCCAGCAGCTTGGGACTAGCGGAAACCTACGAGCAGTACTTC.

The J gene is TRBJ1-2, the V gene TRBV7-9, with D maybe TRBD1 (6 bases). There are 15 residues in the CDR3. The germline V gene has CDR1 SEHNR and CDR2 FQNEAQ (reference sequence). V gave up 5 bases and J gave up 4 bases, with 17 bases separating them. The CDR3 nucleotides are TGTGCCAGCAGCCCCAACAGGGTCCAAGCCTATGGCTACACCTTC. It is translated as CASSPNRVQAYGYTF.

The chain couples TRBV20-1 to TRBJ2-1, with TRBD1 identical over 7 bases. V was pared by 3 bases and J by 5 bases, with 16 bases of the junction left unmatched. Germline V lookup: CDR1 DFQATT, CDR2 SNEGSKA (reference sequence). The CDR3 covers 17 residues. DNA of the CDR3: TGCAGTGCTAGTGGGACAGTAACCCGGGCGGTGAACAATGAGCAGTTCTTC. This codes for CSASGTVTRAVNNEQFF.

J is TRBJ2-2 and V is TRBV7-9, with D perhaps TRBD2 (7 bases). The CDR3 is 17 amino acids. The germline CDR1 and CDR2 sequences are SEHNR and FQNEAQ (reference sequence). V gave up 2 bases and J gave up 4 bases, with 17 bases separating them. CDR3 sequence: CASSLFHGGQGTGELFF. CDR3 nucleotides: TGTGCCAGCAGCTTATTTCACGGGGGGCAAGGCACCGGGGAGCTGTTTTTT.

The J gene is TRBJ1-1, the V gene TRBV6-2 or TRBV6-3, with a weak D call TRBD1 (5 bases). The V and J ends lost 4 bases and 4 bases respectively, with 19 bases between them. Germline CDR1 is MNHEY and CDR2 is SVGEGT. The CDR3 totals 16 residues. CDR3 loop: CASSFFYWERGTEAFF. The CDR3 coding sequence is TGTGCCAGCAGTTTTTTCTACTGGGAAAGGGGCACTGAAGCTTTCTTT.

A remark on this clone: It may be a read error: a sequence one base away is much more abundant. The V and J genes are TRBV7-3 and TRBJ1-1; D not certain. The ends were cut back, 5 bases at V and 2 bases at J, with 9 bases in the middle. Germline assignment: CDR1 SGHTA and CDR2 FQGTGA. This CDR3 has 13 residues. This CDR3 is CASSQGSNTEAFF. CDR3 coding DNA: TGTGCCAGCAGCCAAGGGAGTAACACTGAAGCTTTCTTT.

The chain recombines TRBV10-3 with TRBJ2-7; the D gene is possibly TRBD2 (5 bases). Germline lookup yields CDR1 ENHRY and CDR2 SYGVKD. Trimming left V 7 bases short and J 1 base short, with 14 bases between. The CDR3 covers 14 residues. The CDR3 coding sequence is TGTGCCATCACCCCCGGGGATCTATCCTACGAGCAGTACTTC. Translated: CAITPGDLSYEQYF.

The chain couples TRBV19 to TRBJ2-7; D call uncertain. The length of the CDR3 is 14 residues. With 3 bases removed from V and 5 bases from J, the gap between germline ends came to 14 bases. Germline CDR1 and CDR2: LNHDA and SQIVND (reference sequence). The CDR3 loop is CASSMGRLLDEQYF. CDR3 nucleotides: TGTGCCAGTAGTATGGGCCGGCTTCTCGACGAGCAGTACTTC. The full variable domain, rest sourced from reference TRBV19 and TRBJ2-7, is DGGITQSPKYLFRKEGQNVTLSCEQNLNHDAMYWYRQDPGQGLRLIYYSQIVNDFQKGDIAEGYSVSREKKESFPLTVTSAQKNPTAFYLCASSMGRLLDEQYFGPGTRLTVT.

The rearrangement joins TRBV5-1 to TRBJ1-1; D call uncertain. Germline V gives CDR1 SGHRS, CDR2 YFSETQ. V gave up 10 bases and J gave up 2 bases, with 15 bases separating them. The CDR3 totals 13 residues. The CDR3 spells CAGRLSRNTEAFF. CDR3 DNA sequence: TGCGCCGGCCGATTATCAAGAAACACTGAAGCTTTCTTT.

The V call is TRBV11-2, the J call TRBJ2-7, with 7 positions matching TRBD1. V shed 5 bases, J shed 1 base, and the junction held 5 bases outside the gene matches. The CDR3 length is 14 residues. The germline V gene has CDR1 SGHAT and CDR2 FQNNGV. CDR3 amino acids: CASSQRQGSYEQYF. In nucleotides, the CDR3 is TGTGCCAGCAGCCAGAGACAGGGTTCCTACGAGCAGTACTTC. Supplemented by reference TRBV11-2 and TRBJ2-7, the full variable domain reads EAGVAQSPRYKIIEKRQSVAFWCNPISGHATLYWYQQILGQGPKLLIQFQNNGVVDDSQLPKDRFSAERLKGVDSTLKIQPAKLEDSAVYLCASSQRQGSYEQYFGPGTRLTVT.

This clone turned up a few times. The chain recombines TRBV6-5 with TRBJ2-2, with D hard to call. In germline, CDR1 is MNHEY, CDR2 SVGAGI. The CDR3 has 12 amino acids. Trimming left V 2 bases short and J 4 bases short, with 2 bases between. The CDR3: CASSYLTGELFF. CDR3 coding DNA: TGTGCCAGCAGTTACCTCACCGGGGAGCTGTTTTTT.

The rearrangement links TRBV7-2 to TRBJ2-3; TRBD1 matches 7 bases. Germline CDR1 and CDR2: SGHTA and FQGNSA. The CDR3 covers 16 residues. The V gene end was trimmed by 4 bases and the J gene end by 0 bases; junction bases not matched to a gene: 7. In DNA, the CDR3 is TGTGCCAGCAGCTACCGACAGGGAAGCAGCACAGATACGCAGTATTTT. Translating it yields CASSYRQGSSTDTQYF.

In this sample, this clone turned up once. The gene calls are TRBV21-1 and TRBJ2-3; TRBD1 is taken as the D call from the table, unchecked against the DNA. TRBV21-1 constitutes a pseudogene. The CDR3 runs to 15 residues. The CDR3 here is CASTWDRGPTDTQYF. The CDR3 bases are TGTGCCAGCACCTGGGACAGGGGGCCTACAGATACGCAGTATTTT.

J is TRBJ2-7 and V is TRBV25-1, with D possibly TRBD2 on 5 matching bases. The CDR3 runs to 12 residues. The germline gives CDR1 MGHDK, CDR2 SYGVNS. Trimming removed 8 bases at V and 2 bases at J, with 10 bases between. The CDR3 coding sequence is TGTGCCAGCGGCGGGCCTCCCTACGAGCAGTACTTC. It translates to CASGGPPYEQYF.

The chain recombines TRBV29-1 with TRBJ2-2; 7 bases are a match to TRBD1. Germline V gene sequence: CDR1 SQVTM, CDR2 ANQGSEA. J gave up 7 bases and V 5 bases, and 13 bases lay outside the gene matches. The CDR3 spans 15 residues. The CDR3 spells CSVKDRSIVGGELFF. The CDR3 region has the DNA TGCAGCGTTAAGGACAGGAGTATAGTTGGCGGGGAGCTGTTTTTT.

The chain carries TRBV4-3 and TRBJ1-3; TRBD1 matches 7 bases. The germline gives CDR1 LGHNA, CDR2 YSLEER. V dropped 3 bases and J dropped 2; count of bases not matched to a gene: 7. This CDR3 comprises 16 residues. The CDR3 nucleotides read TGCGCCAGCAGCCACCGACAGGGAGAAACTGGAAACACCATATATTTT. This encodes CASSHRQGETGNTIYF.

V and J are TRBV30 and TRBJ1-1; D unresolved. This CDR3 is 19 amino acids long. The germline V and J ends were trimmed by 2 bases and 0 bases, with 25 bases remaining between them. Germline values: CDR1 GTSNPN, CDR2 SVGIG (reference sequence). The DNA of the CDR3 is TGTGCCTGGAGTTCCGGTCGGCGGGCTCCACGGCGCATGAACACTGAAGCTTTCTTT. Translating it yields CAWSSGRRAPRRMNTEAFF.

This clone has more than one count but fewer than ten. The chain carries TRBV29-1 and TRBJ1-1; 9 bases agree with TRBD1. V dropped 4 bases and J dropped 1; count of bases not matched to a gene: 4. CDR3 length: 14 residues. In germline, CDR1 is SQVTM, CDR2 ANQGSEA. CDR3 amino acids: CSVAQGAKNTEAFF. In DNA form, the CDR3 reads TGCAGCGTTGCACAGGGGGCTAAGAACACTGAAGCTTTCTTT.